The clone carrying this T cell receptor beta chain has more than one count but fewer than ten. Its matching antigen is unknown. These data are taken from a study of cytomegalovirus exposure and HLA in healthy donors. Researchers ran the PCR with 60 Vbeta and 13 Jbeta primers. TCRdb's table, derived via immunoSEQ multiplex PCR, lists solely in-frame clones and lacks some. The data hold some 170,000 clones, with roughly 71% observed a single time. General study points: Later work showed greater clonal expansion in HLA-associated TCR beta chains than in equally common others. According to reports, the classifier identified cytomegalovirus status with high specificity and sensitivity.

This CDR3 region has 13 residues. V lost 4 bases to trimming and J lost 3 bases, with 9 bases between them. The germline V gene encodes CDR1 SGHVS and CDR2 FNYEAQ. The rearrangement uses TRBV7-6 and TRBJ1-1; D uncertain. The sample consisted of PBMCs. The receptor was isolated from a woman aged 45 to 65 in good health and CMV-seropositive. The DNA of the CDR3 is TGTGCCAGCAGCTCCTGGGCTGACACTGAAGCTTTCTTT. Translated, it gives CASSSWADTEAFF.